The 15 T cell receptor beta chains below were found in one sample sequenced in a study of technical replicates of blood from four donors. The assay was immunoSEQ multiplex PCR, and TCRdb's table has in-frame clones only and misses some. The data hold 65,000 to 95,000 clones, with 80% to 95% observed a single time. The specimen sequenced was T cells isolated from PBMCs. The origin of the receptors is a human donor in good health.

This sequence joins TRBV2 and TRBJ2-4; 9 bases line up with TRBD2. This CDR3 has 14 amino acids. Germline V gives CDR1 SNHLY, CDR2 FYNNEI. J was trimmed by 8 bases and V by 7 bases; bases with no gene match: 9. CDR3 sequence (DNA): TGTGCCAGCAAAAACGCGGGGGGGCGGGACATTCAGTACTTC. Its translation is CASKNAGGRDIQYF.

The chain is built from TRBV18 and TRBJ2-5; 10 bases match TRBD1. Germline V gene sequence: CDR1 KGHSH, CDR2 LQKENI. CDR3 length equals 14 residues. J lost 5 bases, V lost 4 bases, and 4 bases had no gene match. CDR3: CASSRQGARETQYF. CDR3 bases: TGTGCCAGCTCACGACAGGGGGCGAGGGAGACCCAGTACTTC.

This chain uses TRBV6-5 with TRBJ1-5; 7 nucleotides line up with TRBD1. The V gene end was trimmed by 6 bases and the J gene end by 3 bases; junction bases not matched to a gene: 5. Germline values: CDR1 MNHEY, CDR2 SVGAGI. The CDR3 runs to 14 residues. The CDR3 is CASSLQGYNQPQHF. CDR3 coding DNA: TGTGCCAGCAGCCTACAGGGGTACAATCAGCCCCAGCATTTT.

The chain recombines TRBV5-4 with TRBJ2-3, with D possibly matching TRBD1 (6 bases). Trimming took off 3 bases at V and 4 bases at J, with 18 bases between the two ends. CDR1 and CDR2 (germline): SGHNT, YYREEE (reference sequence). The CDR3 extends over 16 amino acids. The CDR3 DNA follows: TGTGCCAGCAGCTCTCTCAACAGGGAGAGATCAGATACGCAGTATTTT. It encodes CASSSLNRERSDTQYF. Filled out from reference TRBV5-4 and TRBJ2-3, the complete variable domain reads ETGVTQSPTHLIKTRGQQVTLRCSSQSGHNTVSWYQQALGQGPQFIFQYYREEENGRGNFPPRFSGLQFPNYSSELNVNALELDDSALYLCASSSLNRERSDTQYFGPGTRLTVL.

The chain carries TRBV11-2 and TRBJ2-7; D may be TRBD2 (5 bases). The germline V and J ends were trimmed by 2 bases and 5 bases, with 10 bases remaining between them. CDR1 SGHAT and CDR2 FQNNGV come from the germline V gene. The CDR3 spans 13 residues. CDR3 sequence: CASSLYLAHEQYF. The CDR3 nucleotides are TGTGCCAGCAGCTTATACCTAGCCCACGAGCAGTACTTC.

The table lists this clone with a count of one. V is TRBV27 and J is TRBJ2-7, with D possibly matching TRBD2 (6 bases). This CDR3 comprises 14 residues. The germline V and J ends were trimmed by 5 bases and 3 bases, with 14 bases remaining between them. Per the germline V gene, CDR1 is MNHEY and CDR2 is SMNVEV (reference sequence). CDR3 sequence (DNA): TGTGCCAGCAGTCTTAAAGGAGGGGTCTACGAGCAGTACTTC. The encoded protein is CASSLKGGVYEQYF.

V usage is TRBV15 and J usage is TRBJ1-5, with D perhaps TRBD1 (6 bases). Germline-derived CDR1 and CDR2 are LNHNV and YYDKDF (reference sequence). Trimming took off 6 bases at V and 4 bases at J, with 28 bases between the two ends. This CDR3 has 19 amino acids. For the CDR3, the DNA is TGTGCCACCAGTTCTCACCGGGACATGTTTAATAGTTTGAATCAGCCCCAGCATTTT. It yields the protein CATSSHRDMFNSLNQPQHF.

The chain uses TRBV10-3 and TRBJ2-3; D unresolved. Germline CDR1 is ENHRY and CDR2 is SYGVKD. Trimming shortened V by 1 base and J by 2 bases, and 16 bases separated the two germline ends. This CDR3 contains 17 residues. The CDR3 region is CAISELVVSPNTDTQYF. CDR3 sequence (DNA): TGTGCCATCAGTGAGTTGGTAGTCTCGCCGAACACAGATACGCAGTATTTT.

The rearrangement joins TRBV28 to TRBJ1-2, with D perhaps TRBD1 (6 bases). V lost 5 bases and J 8 bases, leaving 9 bases between the germline ends. Per germline, CDR1 MDHEN and CDR2 SYDVKM. This CDR3 comprises 11 residues. The CDR3 here is CASSVRGGYTF. The CDR3 DNA reads as TGTGCCAGCAGTGTCAGGGGCGGCTACACCTTC.

The chain uses TRBV28 and TRBJ1-3; 7 bases agree with TRBD1. Germline V gene data show CDR1 as MDHEN and CDR2 as SYDVKM. The V and J ends lost 6 bases and 1 base, in that order; junction bases with no gene match: 12. The CDR3 length is 17 residues. The CDR3 loop reads CASRLGDSIGSGNTIYF. CDR3 bases: TGTGCCAGCAGACTGGGGGACAGCATCGGGTCTGGAAACACCATATATTTT.

This sequence joins TRBV4-2 and TRBJ2-2, with a weak D call TRBD2 (6 bases). Germline-derived CDR1 and CDR2 are LGHNA and YNFKEQ. V was pared by 4 bases and J by 1 base, with 10 bases between. The CDR3 has 15 residues. Written as DNA, the CDR3 is TGTGCCAGCAGCCCTGTGGGAGGGAACACCGGGGAGCTGTTTTTT. It encodes CASSPVGGNTGELFF.

J is TRBJ2-7 and V is TRBV7-9; 7 nucleotides align to TRBD2. The CDR3 loop spans 15 amino acids. The germline CDR1 and CDR2 sequences are SEHNR and FQNEAQ (reference sequence). Germline trimming cut 2 bases from V and 6 bases from J; bases unmatched to any gene: 10. The DNA for the CDR3 is TGTGCCAGCAGCTTATCGGGGGGTGTGGGATCCGAGCAGTACTTC. Translating it yields CASSLSGGVGSEQYF.

The V gene is TRBV5-4, the J gene TRBJ1-2, with 9 bases fitting TRBD1. The CDR3 sequence is 14 residues long. Germline values: CDR1 SGHNT, CDR2 YYREEE (reference sequence). Losses at the gene ends were 2 bases for V and 5 bases for J; bases not matched to a gene: 4. The CDR3 here is CASSFPDRGYGYTF. The CDR3 nucleotides read TGTGCCAGCAGCTTTCCGGACAGGGGTTATGGCTACACCTTC.

The chain couples TRBV7-7 to TRBJ2-1; D is undetermined. The CDR3 spans 13 residues. V lost 1 base to trimming and J lost 6 bases, with 7 bases between them. CDR1 is SSHAT and CDR2 is FNYEAQ in the germline V gene (reference sequence). DNA of the CDR3: TGTGCCAGCAGCTTAGGCCCGAGCAATGAGCAGTTCTTC. It yields the protein CASSLGPSNEQFF. The whole variable domain, filled in from reference TRBV7-7 and TRBJ2-1, reads GAGVSQSPRYKVTKRGQDVTLRCDPISSHATLYWYQQALGQGPEFLTYFNYEAQPDKSGLPSDRFSAERPEGSISTLTIQRTEQRDSAMYRCASSLGPSNEQFFGPGTRLTVL.

The table lists this clone with a count of one. The chain has TRBV5-4 and TRBJ2-1, with D perhaps matching TRBD1 (6 bases). The ends were cut back, 6 bases at V and 4 bases at J, with 17 bases in the middle. The germline gives CDR1 SGHNT, CDR2 YYREEE (reference sequence). This CDR3 comprises 15 residues. The CDR3 bases are TGTGCCAGCACCGAAGGAGGACAGCATTACAATGAGCAGTTCTTC. This gives the protein CASTEGGQHYNEQFF. Together with reference TRBV5-4 and TRBJ2-1, the CDR3 gives the full variable domain: ETGVTQSPTHLIKTRGQQVTLRCSSQSGHNTVSWYQQALGQGPQFIFQYYREEENGRGNFPPRFSGLQFPNYSSELNVNALELDDSALYLCASTEGGQHYNEQFFGPGTRLTVL.